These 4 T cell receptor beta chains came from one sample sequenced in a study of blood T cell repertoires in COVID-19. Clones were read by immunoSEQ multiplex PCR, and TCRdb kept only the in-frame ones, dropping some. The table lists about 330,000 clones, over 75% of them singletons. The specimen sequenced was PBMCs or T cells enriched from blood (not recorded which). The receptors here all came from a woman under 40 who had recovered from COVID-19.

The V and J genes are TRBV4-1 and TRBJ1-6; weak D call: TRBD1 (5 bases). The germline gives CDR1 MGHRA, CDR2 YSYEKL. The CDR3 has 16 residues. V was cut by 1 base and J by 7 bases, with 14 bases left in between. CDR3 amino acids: CASSQGGLELNSPLHF. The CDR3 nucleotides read TGCGCCAGCAGCCAAGGGGGCCTCGAGTTAAATTCACCCCTCCACTTT.

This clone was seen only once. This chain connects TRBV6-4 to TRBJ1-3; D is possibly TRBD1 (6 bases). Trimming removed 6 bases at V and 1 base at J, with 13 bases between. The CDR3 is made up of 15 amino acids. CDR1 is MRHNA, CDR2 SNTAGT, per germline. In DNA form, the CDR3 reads TGTGCCAGCAGGATGCTGGGGGCGTCTGGAAACACCATATATTTT. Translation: CASRMLGASGNTIYF.

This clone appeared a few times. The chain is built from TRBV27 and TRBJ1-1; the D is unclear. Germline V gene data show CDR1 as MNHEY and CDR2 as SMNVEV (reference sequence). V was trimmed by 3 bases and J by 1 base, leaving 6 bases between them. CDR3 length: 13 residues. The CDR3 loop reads CASSFRSNTEAFF. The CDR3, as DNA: TGTGCCAGCAGTTTTCGGTCGAACACTGAAGCTTTCTTT.

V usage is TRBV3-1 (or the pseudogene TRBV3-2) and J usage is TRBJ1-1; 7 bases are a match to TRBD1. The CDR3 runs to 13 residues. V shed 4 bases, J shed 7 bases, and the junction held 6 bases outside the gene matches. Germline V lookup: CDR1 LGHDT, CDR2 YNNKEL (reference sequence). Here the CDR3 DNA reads TGTGCCAGCAGCCTTTACCGGGACAGTGAAGCTTTCTTT. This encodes CASSLYRDSEAFF.